The text below deals with one TCR beta chain. The antigen is not known. The entirety of the isolated RNA underwent reverse transcription, so expressed TCRB transcripts were sequenced. Using immunoSEQ multiplex PCR, the repertoire was profiled, and TCRdb retains in-frame clones only, with some absent. The sample carries about 360,000 clones, 10% to 15% recorded once. The length of the CDR3 is 14 residues. CDR1 is MNHEY, CDR2 SVGAGI, per germline. V shed 6 bases and J 0 bases; nucleotides not matched to a gene: 4. The sample is drawn from a study of beta chain features in type 1 diabetes. Study-wide points: Junctions at VDJ sites from type 1 diabetes patients had fewer insertions and more deletions.

The sequence was collected from a man aged 18 to 29 in good health. Sequenced input: naive CD4+ T cells from blood. The rearrangement uses TRBV6-5 and TRBJ1-2; 7 positions match TRBD1. The chain's CDR3 is CASRKTGTNYGYTF. As DNA, the CDR3 is TGTGCCAGCAGAAAGACAGGGACTAACTATGGCTACACCTTC.